This T cell receptor beta chain was retrieved from a study of CD8 T cells in ankylosing spondylitis. Study outcomes and limitations: Typical of ankylosing spondylitis blood, it appeared, was a TCR beta motif of about eight highly homologous variants.

CDR1 is LGHNA and CDR2 is YNFKEQ in the germline V gene. Germline trimming cut 5 bases from V and 4 bases from J; bases unmatched to any gene: 14. The CDR3 loop spans 16 amino acids. Note on this clonotype: Its antigen is currently unknown.

TCRdb recomputed calls from the 5' RACE reads with MiXCR, one row per CDR3 protein. The sample records 150,000 or so distinct CDR3 sequences, approximately 9.9% being singletons. The rearrangement uses TRBV4-2 and TRBJ2-7, with 7 bases aligning to TRBD1. The sequenced sample consisted of blood, either unsorted or a sorted T cell fraction (not recorded which). This sequence originates from a female donor with ankylosing spondylitis or in good health (not recorded which). The CDR3 loop reads CASSLMAVDRAYEQYF. The CDR3 DNA is TGTGCCAGCAGCTTGATGGCTGTCGACAGGGCATACGAGCAGTACTTC.